One TCR beta chain is described in this entry. This record comes from a study of blood T cell repertoires in COVID-19. Turning to the study itself: Some COVID-19 samples were acute and others convalescent; all came from the United States, Italy and Spain. Sources were T cells, B-cell-depleted T cells, or PBMCs; the material itself was cDNA or gDNA.

Source study methods: Reference gene primer amplification gave nucleated cell count estimates. The repertoire was sequenced with immunoSEQ multiplex PCR; TCRdb's copy has only in-frame clones and lacks some. V and J calls and clone size are those listed in that table; D and trimming were worked out from the DNA. The table records 55,000 to 70,000 clones, 70% to 90% of them present only once. This receptor was identified in a man aged 50 to 60 with acute or convalescent COVID-19. Sequenced sample: peripheral blood.

As DNA, the CDR3 is TGTGCCAGCAGTTACAGGTCAGCAGGGACAAACTATGGCTACACCTTC. This codes for CASSYRSAGTNYGYTF. V usage is TRBV6-5 and J usage is TRBJ1-2; perhaps TRBD1 as D (6 bases). The germline V gene encodes CDR1 MNHEY and CDR2 SVGAGI. This CDR3 is 16 amino acids long. Trimming shortened V by 2 bases and J by 2 bases, and 15 bases separated the two germline ends.